Shown below are 18 T cell receptor beta chains from a single sample sequenced in a study of CD8+ T cells in alopecia areata. Sequencing templates came from extracted RNA that was reverse transcribed into cDNA. Method: immunoSEQ multiplex PCR; TCRdb's copy keeps in-frame clones and lacks some. The sample contains over 100,000 clones, none of them singletons. The sample consisted of lesional skin. These receptors were taken from a C3H/HeJ mouse with alopecia areata. MHC haplotype of the mouse line: H2-k.

On this clone itself: The gene symbols are mouse symbols. The observed sequence ends 4 residues before the CDR3 terminus, with the missing tail filled in from the germline J gene. The rearrangement links TRBV13-3 to TRBJ1-4; 9 bases are shared with TRBD1. The germline CDR1 and CDR2 sequences are NNHDY and SYVADS. The CDR3 consists of 16 residues. The V gene end was trimmed by 1 base and the J gene end by 1 base; junction bases not matched to a gene: 2. CDR3 protein: CASSDIQGASNERLFF. The sequenced CDR3 bases are TGTGCCAGCAGTGATATACAGGGGGCTTCCAACGAA. Full variable domain (rest looked up from reference TRBV13-3 and TRBJ1-4): EAAVTQSPRSKVAVTGGKVTLSCHQTNNHDYMYWYRQDTGHGLRLIHYSYVADSTEKGDIPDGYKASRPSQENFSLILELASLSQTAVYFCASSDIQGASNERLFFGHGTKLSVL.

This clone was recorded a few times. The listed genes are named as in mouse. The read ends 4 residues early relative to the CDR3; the germline J gene fills the gap. This rearrangement joins TRBV13-3 to TRBJ2-2, with a tentative D call TRBD1 (6 bases). From germline, CDR1 is NNHDY and CDR2 SYVADS. Deletions cut 7 bases from V and 5 bases from J, with 12 bases between. The CDR3 is 13 residues long. This chain's CDR3 is CASSSGETGQLYF. The covered CDR3 bases are TGTGCCAGCTCCTCAGGGGAGACCGGG.

Notes on this clone: The gene names here belong to mouse. The CDR3 end falls 4 residues outside the read, so it is completed with the germline J gene. The rearrangement uses TRBV17 and TRBJ2-3; 11 bases fit TRBD2. Germline V gene lookup returns CDR1 MNHDT and CDR2 YYDKIL. With V trimmed by 8 bases and J by 0 bases, 7 bases remained unmatched. The CDR3 sequence is 16 residues long. The CDR3: CASGDWGGSSAETLYF. The DNA read from the CDR3 is TGTGCTAGCGGCGACTGGGGGGGGTCTAGTGCAGAA.

This clone was counted only a few times. Genes and germline are mouse. The missing CDR3 end, 4 residues past where the read stops, is filled in from the germline J gene. The V call is TRBV13-2, the J call TRBJ2-3, with 12 bases identical to TRBD1. The V and J ends lost 0 bases and 1 base, in that order; junction bases with no gene match: 3. This CDR3 has 17 amino acids. The V gene's germline CDR1 is NNHNN and CDR2 SYGAGS (reference sequence). This CDR3 is CASGDAGTGGRAETLYF. The part of the CDR3 DNA that was read is TGTGCCAGCGGTGATGCTGGGACAGGGGGCCGTGCAGAA.

The table lists this clone with many counts. Mouse gene names and germline throughout. The DNA read from the CDR3 is TGTGCCAGCAGGGAGGGGACTGGGGGGGCCACCTCCTAT. Translation: CASREGTGGATSY. The full CDR3 protein reads CASREGTGGATSYEQYF. The chain couples TRBV13-3 to TRBJ2-7, with 14 positions matching TRBD2. The read terminates 4 residues ahead of where the CDR3 ends, so the germline J gene completes it. Trimming took 5 bases from V and 0 from J; bases not matched to a gene: 7. CDR3 length equals 17 residues. In germline, CDR1 is NNHDY, CDR2 SYVADS.

This clone has a handful of counts. Gene names refer to mouse genes. Read data end 4 residues before the CDR3 end; the end is taken from the germline J gene. The genes are TRBV13-3 and TRBJ1-1; possible D gene TRBD1, 5 bases. This CDR3 is 15 amino acids long. V lost 1 base and J 4 bases, leaving 14 bases between the germline ends. Germline V lookup: CDR1 NNHDY, CDR2 SYVADS. The CDR3: CASSDSTDRVTEVFF. The sequenced part of the CDR3 DNA is TGTGCCAGCAGTGATTCCACCGACAGAGTCACA.

A remark on this clone: The germline and genes are mouse ones. The read falls 4 residues short of the CDR3 end, and the missing part is taken from the germline J gene. The chain has TRBV13-3 and TRBJ2-7, with TRBD2 identical over 10 bases. Trimming at V came to 4 bases and at J to 2 bases, leaving 6 bases not matched to a gene. In germline, CDR1 is NNHDY, CDR2 SYVADS. There are 15 residues in the CDR3. Partial CDR3 DNA: TGTGCCAGCAGTCCTCTGCTGGGGGGGCCCTAT. Translation: CASSPLLGGPY. The CDR3 as a whole reads CASSPLLGGPYEQYF.

This clone was observed many times. Any gene name here is a mouse gene name. The observed sequence ends 4 residues before the CDR3 terminus, with the missing tail filled in from the germline J gene. This chain joins TRBV13-3 and TRBJ2-3, with 9 bases aligning to TRBD2. CDR3 length: 14 residues. V lost 5 bases and J lost 4; bases outside the gene matches: 5. CDR1 is NNHDY and CDR2 is SYVADS in the germline V gene. CDR3 region: CASRDWGPSETLYF. The sequenced part of the CDR3 DNA is TGTGCCAGCAGGGACTGGGGCCCCTCAGAA.

This clone was detected only a few times. The genes are named according to mouse. The read stops 4 residues short of the end of the CDR3; the missing end is completed from the germline J gene. The chain recombines TRBV13-3 with TRBJ2-1, with D perhaps matching TRBD2 (6 bases). CDR1 is NNHDY and CDR2 is SYVADS in the germline V gene. CDR3 length: 14 residues. The sequenced CDR3 bases are TGTGCCAGCAGTGAGCCGGGATGGGGGGCT. Translating gives CASSEPGWGA. The complete CDR3 sequence is CASSEPGWGAEQFF.

To note about this clone: The germline and genes are mouse ones. The CDR3 end falls 4 residues outside the read, so it is completed with the germline J gene. This rearrangement joins TRBV17 to TRBJ2-2; tentatively, D is TRBD1 (6 bases). Per the germline V gene, CDR1 is MNHDT and CDR2 is YYDKIL. The V end was cut by 3 bases, the J end by 0 bases, with 14 bases between. CDR3 length: 17 residues. CDR3 DNA, as far as it was read: TGTGCTAGCAGTAGTGCAGGACAGCCTGCAAACACCGGG. Translation: CASSSAGQPANTG. In full, the CDR3 is CASSSAGQPANTGQLYF.

A remark on this clone: Mouse gene names apply. The read terminates 4 residues before the CDR3 end, so the remaining end is supplied by the germline J gene. The chain links TRBV13-2 to TRBJ2-3; TRBD1 might be the D (5 bases). The CDR3 covers 16 residues. Trimming removed 0 bases at V and 0 bases at J, with 11 bases between. CDR1 is NNHNN, CDR2 SYGAGS, per germline (reference sequence). CDR3 bases read: TGTGCCAGCGGTGATGCAGCAGGGATGAGTGCAGAA. Its translation is CASGDAAGMSAE. The full CDR3 sequence reads CASGDAAGMSAETLYF.

On this clone: The gene names given are mouse names. The read stops 4 residues short of the end of the CDR3; the missing end is completed from the germline J gene. V usage is TRBV13-1 and J usage is TRBJ2-3; tentatively, D is TRBD2 (6 bases). Germline assignment: CDR1 NSHNY and CDR2 SYGAGN. There are 14 residues in the CDR3. The sequenced CDR3 bases are TGTGCCAGCAGTGATGGGGGGGTGGGAGAA. Amino acid sequence: CASSDGGVGE. The whole CDR3 region reads CASSDGGVGETLYF.

The table lists this clone with many counts. Mouse gene names apply. The CDR3 end lies 4 residues beyond the end of the read and is filled in from the germline J gene. The rearrangement joins TRBV13-3 to TRBJ2-1; 11 bases match TRBD1. Germline assignment: CDR1 NNHDY and CDR2 SYVADS. J lost 0 bases, V lost 7 bases, and 6 bases had no gene match. This CDR3 is built from 16 residues. CDR3 sequence: CASGDRGSYNYAEQFF. The DNA read from the CDR3 is TGTGCCAGCGGGGACAGGGGGAGTTATAACTATGCT.

This clone occurred a few times. All gene names here are mouse names. The CDR3 end is not reached by the read, which stops 4 residues before it; the germline J gene fills it in. The genes are TRBV13-3 and TRBJ2-1, with a tentative D call TRBD1 (5 bases). Germline V lookup: CDR1 NNHDY, CDR2 SYVADS. The CDR3 consists of 14 residues. Between the trimmed V and J ends, which lost 2 bases and 4 bases, there was a span of 10 bases. The part of the CDR3 DNA that was read is TGTGCCAGCAGTGAGTTTAGGGGTTATGCT. Translating it yields CASSEFRGYA. The complete CDR3 reads CASSEFRGYAEQFF.

In its sample, this clone was seen many times. Germline and genes: mouse. The read gets to within 4 residues of the CDR3 end, and the germline J gene fills in the rest. V is TRBV13-3 and J is TRBJ2-1; tentatively, D is TRBD2 (5 bases). V gave up 1 base and J gave up 1 base, with 9 bases separating them. Germline CDR1 is NNHDY and CDR2 is SYVADS. The CDR3 covers 15 residues. The CDR3 loop reads CASSDLGSNYAEQFF. CDR3 bases read: TGTGCCAGCAGTGATTTGGGGTCGAACTATGCT.

This clone was seen only a few times. Gene names denote mouse genes. Sequencing ends 4 residues short of the CDR3 end; the germline J gene provides the rest. The V call is TRBV13-3, the J call TRBJ2-1; TRBD1 aligns across 7 bases. Germline V gene data show CDR1 as NNHDY and CDR2 as SYVADS. V trimming: 0 bases; J trimming: 0 bases; junction bases outside the gene matches: 3. This CDR3 has 16 amino acids. CDR3 loop: CASSDEQGVNYAEQFF. The sequenced part of the CDR3 DNA is TGTGCCAGCAGTGATGAGCAGGGGGTTAACTATGCT.

Only a few counts were recorded for this clone. Gene names are mouse gene names. The CDR3 end falls 4 residues outside the read, so it is completed with the germline J gene. The genes are TRBV13-2 and TRBJ2-1; 9 bases line up with TRBD1. Germline V gives CDR1 NNHNN, CDR2 SYGAGS (reference sequence). The V segment lost 5 bases and the J segment 0 bases; nucleotides outside the gene matches: 6. The CDR3 is 16 residues long. The part of the CDR3 DNA that was read is TGTGCCAGCGGAGAGGGACAGGGATATAACTATGCT. Protein: CASGEGQGYNYA. The CDR3, in full, reads CASGEGQGYNYAEQFF.

This clone was recorded many times. Gene names refer to mouse genes. Sequencing ends 4 residues short of the CDR3 end; the germline J gene provides the rest. V is TRBV13-3 and J is TRBJ2-7; 7 positions agree with TRBD1. Trimming cost V 9 bases and J 0 bases; bases outside gene matches: 3. This CDR3 is built from 12 residues. Germline lookup yields CDR1 NNHDY and CDR2 SYVADS. The CDR3 here is CATGQDSYEQYF. The DNA read from the CDR3 is TGTGCCACAGGACAGGACTCCTAT.